These 29 T cell receptor beta chains share one sample of origin, sequenced in a study of blood T cell repertoires in COVID-19. Here immunoSEQ multiplex PCR was the method, and the copy in TCRdb shows in-frame clones only, minus some. Seen here are under 300,000 clones, roughly nine tenths observed once, and the top ten hold less than 2.5%. Sequenced sample: PBMCs or T cells enriched from blood (not recorded which). These receptor sequences come from a woman younger than 30 who had recovered from COVID-19.

The chain combines TRBV4-1 with TRBJ1-1; D is possibly TRBD1 (5 bases). The CDR3 runs to 15 residues. Trimming removed 4 bases from V and 8 bases from J, with 20 bases in between. In germline, CDR1 is MGHRA, CDR2 YSYEKL. This chain's CDR3 is CASSREPGLSAEAFF. The DNA of the CDR3 is TGCGCCAGCAGCCGAGAACCGGGACTGAGTGCCGAAGCTTTCTTT.

In this sample, this clone turned up once. The genes are TRBV3-1 (or the pseudogene TRBV3-2) and TRBJ1-1; 8 bases fit TRBD1. Looked up from germline, CDR1 is LGHDT and CDR2 is YNNKEL (reference sequence). V gave up 2 bases and J gave up 11 bases; unmatched junction bases: 4. This CDR3 comprises 12 residues. The CDR3, as DNA: TGTGCCAGCAGCCAATCGACAGGGGACGCTTTCTTT. It yields the protein CASSQSTGDAFF.

For the CDR3, the DNA is TGTGCCAGCAGTTTATGGGAAGGACAGGGAATAGATACGCAGTATTTT. Residues: CASSLWEGQGIDTQYF. This chain links TRBV27 with TRBJ2-3, with 8 bases fitting TRBD1. The CDR3 extends over 16 amino acids. Unmatched junction bases numbered 8, after V lost 1 base and J lost 5 bases. Germline V CDR1 and CDR2: MNHEY, SMNVEV (reference sequence).

This chain joins TRBV10-3 and TRBJ1-2; 9 bases map to TRBD1. Per germline, CDR1 ENHRY and CDR2 SYGVKD. The J segment lost 5 bases and the V segment lost 7 bases, leaving 5 bases of the junction unmatched. The CDR3 consists of 13 residues. The CDR3 bases are TGTGCCATCACGGGACAGGGCCAATATGGCTACACCTTC. Residues: CAITGQGQYGYTF.

V usage is TRBV6-5 and J usage is TRBJ1-1; TRBD1 might be the D (5 bases). This CDR3 is built from 11 residues. The germline gives CDR1 MNHEY, CDR2 SVGAGI. The ends were cut back, 6 bases at V and 9 bases at J, with 11 bases in the middle. CDR3 DNA sequence: TGTGCCAGCAGCCGATCAGGGAAAGCTTTCTTT. This encodes CASSRSGKAFF.

V and J are TRBV5-1 and TRBJ2-3, with 9 bases aligning to TRBD2. The CDR3 extends over 17 amino acids. Germline V gene lookup returns CDR1 SGHRS and CDR2 YFSETQ. Losses at the gene ends were 3 bases for V and 6 bases for J; bases not matched to a gene: 14. In nucleotides, the CDR3 is TGCGCCAGCAGCTATTCGCGTGGCGGGGGGGCGAAGGATACGCAGTATTTT. Translated: CASSYSRGGGAKDTQYF.

The chain uses TRBV11-1 and TRBJ1-4; 7 positions match TRBD1. CDR3 length equals 14 residues. Trimming cost V 5 bases and J 6 bases; bases outside gene matches: 6. Per the germline V gene, CDR1 is SGHAT and CDR2 is FQDESV (reference sequence). Here the CDR3 reads CASSPIDRDEKLFF. The CDR3 DNA follows: TGTGCCAGCAGCCCTATAGACAGGGATGAAAAACTGTTTTTT.

This chain connects TRBV20-1 to TRBJ2-1, with D maybe TRBD2 (5 bases). The CDR3 has 13 amino acids. The ends were cut back, 3 bases at V and 8 bases at J, with 14 bases in the middle. Germline lookup yields CDR1 DFQATT and CDR2 SNEGSKA (reference sequence). The CDR3 loop is CSASQTGRDEQFF. CDR3 nucleotides: TGCAGTGCTAGTCAGACCGGGCGGGATGAGCAGTTCTTC.

The sample holds a few counts of this clone. The V gene is TRBV2, the J gene TRBJ1-1, with 9 bases lining up with TRBD1. Trimming took 6 bases from V and 8 from J; bases not matched to a gene: 10. The CDR3 sequence is 14 residues long. Germline CDR1 and CDR2: SNHLY and FYNNEI. CDR3 amino acids: CASSVKGQGTEAFF. The CDR3 region has the DNA TGTGCCAGCAGCGTAAAGGGACAGGGAACCGAAGCTTTCTTT.

The rearrangement joins TRBV4-1 to TRBJ1-2; D is unclear. Between the trimmed V and J ends, which lost 3 bases and 7 bases, there was a span of 15 bases. Germline V CDR1 and CDR2: MGHRA, YSYEKL. This CDR3 region has 14 residues. Written as DNA, the CDR3 is TGCGCCAGCAGCCATTCCGGGTCCGAGGCTGGCTACACCTTC. Translated: CASSHSGSEAGYTF.

The rearrangement links TRBV6-4 to TRBJ1-2; D possibly corresponds to TRBD1 (5 bases). The CDR3 loop spans 13 amino acids. V was pared by 6 bases and J by 4 bases, with 12 bases between. In germline, CDR1 is MRHNA, CDR2 SNTAGT. CDR3: CASRAGRGYGYTF. The CDR3 region has the DNA TGTGCCAGCAGGGCCGGAAGGGGCTATGGCTACACCTTC.

The CDR3 bases are TGTGCCAGCTCACCGGATGGACAGGTCACCGGGGAGCTGTTTTTT. It is translated as CASSPDGQVTGELFF. The V call is TRBV18, the J call TRBJ2-2; TRBD1 matches at 7 bases. Trimming removed 3 bases from V and 4 bases from J; junction bases left unmatched: 5. In germline, CDR1 is KGHSH, CDR2 LQKENI. The CDR3 consists of 15 residues.

The count of this clone is one. This rearrangement joins TRBV9 to TRBJ1-2; D not resolved. Trimming took 4 bases from V and 8 from J, leaving 12 bases between them. Germline CDR1 is SGDLS and CDR2 is YYNGEE. The CDR3 extends over 12 amino acids. The CDR3 coding sequence is TGTGCCAGCAGCCTTTCTGGAGGGGGCTACACCTTC. It codes for CASSLSGGGYTF.

This rearrangement joins TRBV7-9 to TRBJ2-7, with 7 positions matching TRBD2. Germline V CDR1 and CDR2: SEHNR, FQNEAQ (reference sequence). Trimming took 2 bases from V and 3 from J; bases not matched to a gene: 4. This CDR3 comprises 14 residues. DNA of the CDR3: TGTGCCAGCAGCTTACGGGGAGGGAGCTACGAGCAGTACTTC. It is translated as CASSLRGGSYEQYF.

V gene TRBV20-1 combines with J gene TRBJ1-2; 9 bases align to TRBD1. This CDR3 has 11 residues. Germline V gene lookup returns CDR1 DFQATT and CDR2 SNEGSKA (reference sequence). J was trimmed by 6 bases and V by 5 bases; bases with no gene match: 1. Here the CDR3 reads CSAGQGNGYTF. The DNA of the CDR3 is TGCAGTGCTGGACAGGGGAATGGCTACACCTTC.

The gene calls are TRBV6-5 and TRBJ1-4; D is perhaps TRBD1 (6 bases). The CDR3 totals 14 residues. V lost 8 bases and J 0 bases, leaving 10 bases between the germline ends. The germline V gene encodes CDR1 MNHEY and CDR2 SVGAGI. The CDR3 nucleotides are TGTGCCAGCTCCCGACAGGCAACTAATGAAAAACTGTTTTTT. Translated, it gives CASSRQATNEKLFF.

Remarks on this clone: This sample includes further DNA sequences coding for the same CDR3. The chain has TRBV5-6 and TRBJ2-5; D possibly corresponds to TRBD1 (6 bases). The CDR3 spans 13 residues. From germline, CDR1 is SGHDT and CDR2 YYEEEE. V was shortened by 1 base and J by 4 bases, with 8 bases between the two germline ends. The chain's CDR3 is CASSLSGAETQYF. The CDR3 DNA is TGTGCCAGCAGCTTGTCAGGGGCAGAGACCCAGTACTTC.

This clone was found once. The rearrangement uses TRBV5-4 and TRBJ2-1; possibly TRBD2 for D (5 bases). Germline V lookup: CDR1 SGHNT, CDR2 YYREEE (reference sequence). V was shortened by 0 bases and J by 7 bases, with 8 bases between the two germline ends. CDR3 length: 13 residues. This CDR3 reads CASSLVGGNEQFF. The CDR3 DNA follows: TGTGCCAGCAGCTTGGTTGGCGGGAATGAGCAGTTCTTC.

The chain employs TRBV5-4 and TRBJ2-1, with D possibly matching TRBD1 (5 bases). The CDR3 spans 14 residues. Trimming shortened V by 9 bases and J by 7 bases, and 20 bases separated the two germline ends. Germline lookup yields CDR1 SGHNT and CDR2 YYREEE (reference sequence). The CDR3 DNA follows: TGTGCCACCCAGCCAGGGTGGGGTAAAAATGAGCAGTTCTTC. It encodes CATQPGWGKNEQFF.

This sequence joins TRBV18 and TRBJ2-1, with 14 positions matching TRBD2. With 3 bases clipped from V and 7 bases from J, the junction kept 5 bases outside the gene matches. Germline assignment: CDR1 KGHSH and CDR2 LQKENI. The CDR3 length is 16 residues. The CDR3 loop reads CASSPARTSGGNEQFF. As DNA, the CDR3 is TGTGCCAGCTCACCCGCTAGGACTAGCGGGGGGAATGAGCAGTTCTTC.

The genes are TRBV5-1 and TRBJ1-4, with D possibly being TRBD1 (5 bases). Trimming left V 5 bases short and J 4 bases short, with 12 bases between. The CDR3 contains 14 residues. CDR1 is SGHRS and CDR2 is YFSETQ in the germline V gene. The CDR3 nucleotides are TGCGCCAGCAGTTTAGAAGGGGTTAATGAAAAACTGTTTTTT. This codes for CASSLEGVNEKLFF.

V and J are TRBV10-2 and TRBJ1-1; D is possibly TRBD1 (5 bases). Trimming pared 3 bases from V and 6 bases from J, leaving 17 bases between. CDR1 and CDR2 from the germline V gene are WSHSY and SAAADI. The CDR3 covers 15 residues. This chain's CDR3 is CASSDVVRVGPEAFF. DNA for the CDR3: TGCGCCAGCAGTGATGTCGTCAGGGTGGGGCCTGAAGCTTTCTTT.

The sample holds one count of this clone. CDR3 coding DNA: TGTGCCAGTAGTGCTATAACAGGGCAGACCTACAATGAGCAGTTCTTC. This codes for CASSAITGQTYNEQFF. The V gene is TRBV19, the J gene TRBJ2-1; a weak D match, TRBD1 (6 bases). The V end lost 5 bases, the J end lost 2 bases, and 16 bases lay between the germline ends. Germline CDR1 is LNHDA and CDR2 is SQIVND (reference sequence). The CDR3 contains 16 residues.

The chain recombines TRBV19 with TRBJ1-1; D not certain. V lost 3 bases and J 4 bases, leaving 6 bases between the germline ends. This CDR3 has 12 amino acids. Germline CDR1 is LNHDA and CDR2 is SQIVND (reference sequence). This chain's CDR3 is CASSMGATEAFF. In DNA form, the CDR3 reads TGTGCCAGTAGTATGGGAGCCACTGAAGCTTTCTTT.

The V and J genes are TRBV6-5 and TRBJ1-6; D is uncertain. The CDR3 extends over 16 amino acids. Germline V gives CDR1 MNHEY, CDR2 SVGAGI. V was pared by 3 bases and J by 0 bases, with 9 bases between. In DNA, the CDR3 is TGTGCCAGCAGTTATTCTCCCTTCTCCTATAATTCACCCCTCCACTTT. Translation gives CASSYSPFSYNSPLHF.

A few counts support this clone. The V and J genes are TRBV29-1 and TRBJ1-2; D unclear. This CDR3 has 10 amino acids. V lost 7 bases and J lost 3, with 6 bases in between. In germline, CDR1 is SQVTM, CDR2 ANQGSEA. In DNA, the CDR3 is TGCAGCGCCGGGGACTATGGCTACACCTTC. It translates to CSAGDYGYTF.

This clone was counted once. The chain combines TRBV27 with TRBJ2-3, with D hard to call. With 2 bases removed from V and 5 bases from J, the gap between germline ends came to 14 bases. This CDR3 contains 15 residues. Germline CDR1 is MNHEY and CDR2 is SMNVEV (reference sequence). In DNA, the CDR3 is TGTGCCAGCAGTTTAAATAACGGCAGGCTAGATACGCAGTATTTT. It translates to CASSLNNGRLDTQYF.

This chain connects TRBV5-4 to TRBJ2-5; 7 nucleotides agree with TRBD2. This CDR3 is built from 13 residues. With 5 bases clipped from V and 4 bases from J, the junction kept 5 bases outside the gene matches. CDR1 and CDR2 from the germline V gene are SGHNT and YYREEE (reference sequence). The CDR3 is CASSLGGLETQYF. The CDR3, as DNA: TGTGCCAGCAGTCTGGGAGGGTTAGAGACCCAGTACTTC.

The J gene is TRBJ1-1, the V gene TRBV5-5; a weak D match, TRBD1 (5 bases). This CDR3 comprises 13 residues. Germline CDR1 is SGHKS and CDR2 is YYEKEE (reference sequence). Between the trimmed V and J ends, which lost 6 bases and 5 bases, there was a span of 14 bases. Here the CDR3 DNA reads TGTGCCAGCACCATGGGGGGATGGACTGAAGCTTTCTTT. It encodes CASTMGGWTEAFF.